This TCR beta chain was sequenced for a study of OX40 agonist ivuxolimab in advanced cancers. Study-wide results and limits: Expansion of clones was among the lowest in partial responders at 0.1-3.0 mg/kg.

CDR3 length equals 14 residues. Germline V lookup: CDR1 MNHNS, CDR2 SASEGT. V gave up 2 bases and J gave up 6 bases, with 13 bases separating them. This clone was seen a single time. Its specificity is not known. TCRdb keeps only in-frame clones here, not all; method: immunoSEQ multiplex PCR. The sample shows 26,000 or so clones, 76% of them seen only once. The chain joins TRBV6-1 to TRBJ1-1; D gene ambiguous. The sequencing here drew on CD4+ or CD8+ T cells sorted from blood, taken in a trial of the OX40 agonist ivuxolimab. This sequence originates from an adult with an advanced solid tumor such as melanoma, head and neck, liver or kidney cancer. The CDR3 sequence: CASSEMSDLAEAFF. The CDR3 DNA sequence: TGTGCCAGCAGTGAAATGTCGGATTTAGCTGAAGCTTTCTTT.